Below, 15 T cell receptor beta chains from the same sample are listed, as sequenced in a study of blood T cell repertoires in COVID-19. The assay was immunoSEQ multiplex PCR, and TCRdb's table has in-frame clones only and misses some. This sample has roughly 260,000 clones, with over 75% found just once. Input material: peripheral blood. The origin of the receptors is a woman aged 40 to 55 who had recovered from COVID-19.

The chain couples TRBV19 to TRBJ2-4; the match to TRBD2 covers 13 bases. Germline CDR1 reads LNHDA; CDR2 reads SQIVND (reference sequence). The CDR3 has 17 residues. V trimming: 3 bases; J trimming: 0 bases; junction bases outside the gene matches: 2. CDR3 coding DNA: TGTGCCAGTAGTATGAGACTAGCGGGGGGAGCCAAAAACATTCAGTACTTC. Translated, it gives CASSMRLAGGAKNIQYF.

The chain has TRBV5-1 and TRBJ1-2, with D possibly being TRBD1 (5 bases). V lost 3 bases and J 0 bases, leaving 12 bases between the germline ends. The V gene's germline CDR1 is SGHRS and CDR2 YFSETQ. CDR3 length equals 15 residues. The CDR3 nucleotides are TGCGCCAGCAGCTCGGAAGGGGCACCTAACTATGGCTACACCTTC. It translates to CASSSEGAPNYGYTF.

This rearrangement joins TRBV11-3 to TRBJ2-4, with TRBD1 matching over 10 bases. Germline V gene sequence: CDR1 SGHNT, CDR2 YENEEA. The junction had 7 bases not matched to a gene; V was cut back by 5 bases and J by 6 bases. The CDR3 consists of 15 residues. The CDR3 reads CASSRQGQGGNIQYF. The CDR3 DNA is TGTGCCAGCAGCCGCCAAGGACAGGGGGGAAACATTCAGTACTTC.

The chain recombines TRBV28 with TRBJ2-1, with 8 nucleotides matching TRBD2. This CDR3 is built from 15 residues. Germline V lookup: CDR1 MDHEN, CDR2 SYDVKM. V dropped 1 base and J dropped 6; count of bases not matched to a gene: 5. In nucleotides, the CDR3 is TGTGCCAGCAGTTTATCCCCCGGGACTAGCAATGAGCAGTTCTTC. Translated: CASSLSPGTSNEQFF.

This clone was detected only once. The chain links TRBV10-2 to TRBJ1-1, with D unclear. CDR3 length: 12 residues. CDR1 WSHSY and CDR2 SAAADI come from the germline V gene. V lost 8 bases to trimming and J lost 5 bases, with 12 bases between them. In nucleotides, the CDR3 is TGCGCCAGCGGAGAGCCGGTAACTGAAGCTTTCTTT. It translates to CASGEPVTEAFF.

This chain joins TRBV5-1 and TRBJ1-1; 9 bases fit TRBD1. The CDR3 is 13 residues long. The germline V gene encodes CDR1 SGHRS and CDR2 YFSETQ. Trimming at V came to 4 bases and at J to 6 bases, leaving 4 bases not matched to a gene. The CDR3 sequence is CASSRQGGPEAFF. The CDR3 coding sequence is TGCGCCAGCAGCAGACAGGGGGGGCCTGAAGCTTTCTTT.

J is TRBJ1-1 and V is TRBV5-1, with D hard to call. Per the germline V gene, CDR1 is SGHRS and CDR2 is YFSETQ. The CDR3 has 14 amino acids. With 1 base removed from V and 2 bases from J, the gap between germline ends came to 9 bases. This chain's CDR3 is CASSLPGSNTEAFF. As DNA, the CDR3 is TGCGCCAGCAGCTTGCCCGGGAGCAACACTGAAGCTTTCTTT.

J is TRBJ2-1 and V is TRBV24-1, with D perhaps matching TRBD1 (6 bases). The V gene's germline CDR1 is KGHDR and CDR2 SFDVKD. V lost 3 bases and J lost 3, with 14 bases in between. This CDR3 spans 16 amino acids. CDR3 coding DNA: TGTGCCACCAGTGATAACACACAGGGCTACTACAATGAGCAGTTCTTC. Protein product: CATSDNTQGYYNEQFF.

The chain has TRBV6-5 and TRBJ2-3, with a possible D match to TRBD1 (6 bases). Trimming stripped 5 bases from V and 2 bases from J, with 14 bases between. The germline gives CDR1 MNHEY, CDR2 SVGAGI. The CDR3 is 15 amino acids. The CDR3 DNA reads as TGTGCCAGCAGTCTGGGGCAGGGGCCCACAGATACGCAGTATTTT. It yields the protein CASSLGQGPTDTQYF.

CDR3 region: CASSYWQGGSYEQYF. The CDR3 DNA is TGTGCCAGCAGTTACTGGCAGGGGGGATCCTACGAGCAGTACTTC. The chain is built from TRBV6-5 and TRBJ2-7; TRBD1 is a possible D gene (7 bases). Trimming pared 1 base from V and 1 base from J, leaving 11 bases between. Germline V CDR1 and CDR2: MNHEY, SVGAGI. This CDR3 spans 15 amino acids.

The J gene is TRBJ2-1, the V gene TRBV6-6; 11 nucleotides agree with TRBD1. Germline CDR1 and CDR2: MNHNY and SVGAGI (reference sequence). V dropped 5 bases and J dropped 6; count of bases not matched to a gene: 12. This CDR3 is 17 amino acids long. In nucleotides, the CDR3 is TGTGCCAGCAGTCCAATCTTCCGGGACAGGGGGGTCAATGAGCAGTTCTTC. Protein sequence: CASSPIFRDRGVNEQFF.

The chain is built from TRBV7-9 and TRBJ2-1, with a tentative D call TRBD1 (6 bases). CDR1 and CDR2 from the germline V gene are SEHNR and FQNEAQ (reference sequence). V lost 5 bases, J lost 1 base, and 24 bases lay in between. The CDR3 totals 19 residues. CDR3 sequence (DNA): TGTGCCAGCAGCCAAGAAGCGTTTGGACAGTCGCTTTCCTACAATGAGCAGTTCTTC. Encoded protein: CASSQEAFGQSLSYNEQFF.

In DNA, the CDR3 is TGTGCCAGCAGTTTTGGTACCGGGGGCACAGATACGCAGTATTTT. It specifies CASSFGTGGTDTQYF. The chain employs TRBV6-5 and TRBJ2-3, with D maybe TRBD2 (5 bases). Germline V gene lookup returns CDR1 MNHEY and CDR2 SVGAGI. Trimming pared 4 bases from V and 1 base from J, leaving 12 bases between. CDR3 length equals 15 residues.

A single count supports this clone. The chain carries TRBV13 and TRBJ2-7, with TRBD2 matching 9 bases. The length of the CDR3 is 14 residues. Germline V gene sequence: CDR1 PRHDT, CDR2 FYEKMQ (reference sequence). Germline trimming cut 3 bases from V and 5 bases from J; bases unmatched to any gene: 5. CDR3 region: CASSLLSGSHEQYF. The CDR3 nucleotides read TGTGCCAGCAGCTTGCTTAGCGGGAGCCACGAGCAGTACTTC.

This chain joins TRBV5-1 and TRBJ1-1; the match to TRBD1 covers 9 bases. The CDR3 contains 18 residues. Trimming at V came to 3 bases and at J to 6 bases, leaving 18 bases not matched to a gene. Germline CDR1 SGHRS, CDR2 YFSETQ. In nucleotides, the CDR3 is TGCGCCAGCAGCTCGTCGTGGGGGACAGGGTTGAATTCGGCTGAAGCTTTCTTT. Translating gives CASSSSWGTGLNSAEAFF.